This T cell receptor beta chain appears in the sequencing data of a study of blood T cell repertoires in COVID-19. Whole-study context: COVID-19 samples from acute and convalescent phases originated in the United States, Italy and Spain.

From germline, CDR1 is MNHNS and CDR2 SASEGT. Trimming took 1 base from V and 3 from J, leaving 7 bases between them. The CDR3 is 13 amino acids. Enrolment of Seattle patients took place during active infection, and they were followed longitudinally. This table comes from immunoSEQ multiplex PCR, and its TCRdb copy is limited to in-frame clones, with some not included. The sample gives 97,000 or so clones, approximately 92% of which show up once; 1.5% to 2.5% is in the top ten. This chain uses TRBV6-1 with TRBJ2-7, with a possible D match to TRBD2 (6 bases). Specimen: peripheral blood. The receptor's source is a woman aged 45-65 years with COVID-19, enrolled during active disease. The DNA for the CDR3 is TGTGCCAGCAGTGAAGTGGGAGGCTACGAGCAGTACGTC. Translating gives CASSEVGGYEQYV.